Below, 10 T cell receptor beta chains from the same sample are listed, as sequenced in a study of T cells in localized non-small cell lung cancer. Only in-frame clones appear in the TCRdb table, and some are missing; sequencing was by immunoSEQ multiplex PCR. The repertoire consists of about 22,000 clones, with 88% occurring once and the leading ten covering about 23%. Sequenced material: PBMCs, taken before any cancer treatment. The receptors shown here come from a man aged 35 to 69 with stage II squamous cell lung carcinoma.

J is TRBJ1-1 and V is TRBV9, with 7 positions matching TRBD1. With V trimmed by 1 base and J by 1 base, 1 base remained unmatched. The CDR3 is 14 amino acids. Germline-derived CDR1 and CDR2 are SGDLS and YYNGEE. CDR3 in amino acids: CASSVNRGNTEAFF. DNA of the CDR3: TGTGCCAGCAGCGTAAACAGGGGGAACACTGAAGCTTTCTTT.

Only a few counts were recorded for this clone. V usage is TRBV6-5 and J usage is TRBJ2-3; a weak D match, TRBD2 (7 bases). Trimming took 2 bases from V and 10 from J, leaving 16 bases between them. This CDR3 comprises 14 residues. Germline V lookup: CDR1 MNHEY, CDR2 SVGAGI. The CDR3 region is CASSYGGGSKSQYF. The CDR3 coding sequence is TGTGCCAGCAGTTACGGGGGCGGGAGTAAGTCGCAGTATTTT.

This chain connects TRBV13 to TRBJ2-3, with a possible D match to TRBD2 (6 bases). CDR1 PRHDT and CDR2 FYEKMQ come from the germline V gene (reference sequence). The CDR3 runs 15 residues. V was cut by 3 bases and J by 2 bases, with 12 bases left in between. CDR3 region: CASSFQLAPTDTQYF. The CDR3 DNA sequence: TGTGCCAGCAGCTTCCAGCTAGCGCCCACAGATACGCAGTATTTT.

The chain employs TRBV5-1 and TRBJ2-7, with 9 bases lining up with TRBD1. The CDR3 is 14 amino acids. CDR1 and CDR2 from the germline V gene are SGHRS and YFSETQ. J was trimmed by 2 bases and V by 2 bases; bases with no gene match: 2. The CDR3, as DNA: TGCGCCAGCAGCTTCCGGGACAGGGCCTACGAGCAGTACTTC. Translating gives CASSFRDRAYEQYF.

The V and J genes are TRBV7-9 and TRBJ1-4; D uncertain. Between the trimmed V and J ends, which lost 5 bases and 1 base, there was a span of 11 bases. Germline assignment: CDR1 SEHNR and CDR2 FQNEAQ (reference sequence). The CDR3 is 15 amino acids. CDR3 residues: CASSPVQGTNEKLFF. As DNA, the CDR3 is TGTGCCAGCAGCCCTGTCCAAGGAACTAATGAAAAACTGTTTTTT.

This clone appeared once. The chain combines TRBV5-4 with TRBJ2-2, with 7 bases aligning to TRBD1. Germline V CDR1 and CDR2: SGHNT, YYREEE (reference sequence). The CDR3 spans 14 residues. V lost 1 base, J lost 4 bases, and 1 base stayed unmatched. This chain's CDR3 is CASSLYRGTGELFF. The CDR3 DNA follows: TGTGCCAGCAGCTTGTACAGGGGCACCGGGGAGCTGTTTTTT.

This rearrangement joins TRBV2 to TRBJ2-5; 9 positions agree with TRBD2. V dropped 8 bases and J dropped 2; count of bases not matched to a gene: 6. This CDR3 is 14 amino acids long. Germline CDR1 reads SNHLY; CDR2 reads FYNNEI. CDR3 region: CASLSGGRQETQYF. In nucleotides, the CDR3 is TGTGCCAGCCTAAGCGGGGGGAGACAAGAGACCCAGTACTTC.

The chain is built from TRBV28 and TRBJ2-7; tentative D call: TRBD1 (7 bases). Trimming left V 6 bases short and J 4 bases short, with 13 bases between. CDR3 length: 13 amino acids. Germline V gives CDR1 MDHEN, CDR2 SYDVKM. The CDR3 region is CASSQGGWYEQYF. Here the CDR3 DNA reads TGTGCCAGCAGCCAGGGGGGATGGTACGAGCAGTACTTC. Supplemented by reference TRBV28 and TRBJ2-7, the full variable domain reads DVKVTQSSRYLVKRTGEKVFLECVQDMDHENMFWYRQDPGLGLRLIYFSYDVKMKEKGDIPEGYSVSREKKERFSLILESASTNQTSMYLCASSQGGWYEQYFGPGTRLTVT.

This chain uses TRBV4-3 with TRBJ2-1, with 14 bases that match TRBD2. Germline trimming cut 4 bases from V and 0 bases from J; bases unmatched to any gene: 8. Per germline, CDR1 LGHNA and CDR2 YSLEER. The CDR3 contains 19 residues. DNA for the CDR3: TGCGCCAGCAGCCGAAGTGTCGGGACTAGCGGGAGCTCCTACAATGAGCAGTTCTTC. Amino acid sequence: CASSRSVGTSGSSYNEQFF.

V and J are TRBV29-1 and TRBJ2-1; perhaps TRBD2 as D (5 bases). Looked up from germline, CDR1 is SQVTM and CDR2 is ANQGSEA. The CDR3 covers 10 residues. Between the trimmed V and J ends, which lost 4 bases and 7 bases, there was a span of 5 bases. The CDR3 region is CSVAGNEQFF. The CDR3 bases are TGCAGCGTTGCGGGGAATGAGCAGTTCTTC.